This T cell receptor beta chain was obtained from a study of OX40 agonist ivuxolimab in advanced cancers. Study in general: Three patients got partial responses; one had hepatocellular carcinoma and two had cutaneous melanoma.

CDR1 SNHLY and CDR2 FYNNEI come from the germline V gene. The CDR3 contains 13 residues. V lost 6 bases, J lost 7 bases, and 16 bases lay in between. The data were produced by immunoSEQ multiplex PCR, yet TCRdb's version contains in-frame clones alone and is incomplete. The profile shows roughly 10,000 clones, more than 60% of them singletons. The receptor comes from an adult with an advanced solid tumor such as melanoma, head and neck, liver or kidney cancer. This chain joins TRBV2 and TRBJ2-7, with TRBD2 as a possible D gene (5 bases). The starting material was CD4+ or CD8+ T cells sorted from blood, obtained in a trial of the OX40 agonist ivuxolimab. The CDR3 DNA is TGTGCCAGCAGCGAGGGTTGGTCGCGGGAGCAGTACTTC. Protein sequence: CASSEGWSREQYF.